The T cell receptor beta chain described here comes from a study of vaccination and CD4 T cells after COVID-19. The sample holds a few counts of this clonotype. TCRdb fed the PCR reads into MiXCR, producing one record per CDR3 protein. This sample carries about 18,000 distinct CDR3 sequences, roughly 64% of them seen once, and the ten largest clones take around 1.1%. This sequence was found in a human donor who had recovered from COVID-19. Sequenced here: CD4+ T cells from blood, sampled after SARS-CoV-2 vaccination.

The CDR3 nucleotides read TGCAGTGCTAGAGCAGAGACAGGGGGTGAGACCCAGTACTTC. Protein: CSARAETGGETQYF. This chain joins TRBV20-1 and TRBJ2-5, with TRBD1 matching 9 bases. Germline V lookup: CDR1 DFQATT, CDR2 SNEGSKA (reference sequence). V was pared by 1 base and J by 5 bases, with 5 bases of the junction left unmatched. This CDR3 is 14 amino acids long.